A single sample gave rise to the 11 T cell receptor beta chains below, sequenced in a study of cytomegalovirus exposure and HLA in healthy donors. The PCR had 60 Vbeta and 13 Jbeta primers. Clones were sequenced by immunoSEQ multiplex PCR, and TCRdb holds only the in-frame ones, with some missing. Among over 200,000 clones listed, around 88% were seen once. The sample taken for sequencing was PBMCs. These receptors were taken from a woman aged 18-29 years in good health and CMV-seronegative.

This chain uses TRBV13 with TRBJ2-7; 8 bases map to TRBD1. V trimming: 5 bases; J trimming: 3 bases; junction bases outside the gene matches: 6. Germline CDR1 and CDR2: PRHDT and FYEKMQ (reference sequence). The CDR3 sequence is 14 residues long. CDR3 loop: CASSLGQGVYEQYF. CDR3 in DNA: TGTGCCAGCAGCCTCGGACAGGGAGTCTACGAGCAGTACTTC.

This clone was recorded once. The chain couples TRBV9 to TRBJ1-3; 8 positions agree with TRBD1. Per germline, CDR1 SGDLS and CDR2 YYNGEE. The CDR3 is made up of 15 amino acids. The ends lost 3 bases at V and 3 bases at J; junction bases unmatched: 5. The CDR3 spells CASSAGGSNGNTIYF. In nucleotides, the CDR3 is TGTGCCAGCAGCGCAGGGGGCTCAAATGGAAACACCATATATTTT.

CDR3 protein: CAGWTDNEQFF. CDR3 nucleotide sequence: TGTGCCGGTTGGACTGACAATGAGCAGTTCTTC. This chain connects TRBV2 to TRBJ2-1, with a possible D match to TRBD2 (5 bases). The CDR3 is 11 residues long. Trimming left V 11 bases short and J 5 bases short, with 10 bases between. The germline gives CDR1 SNHLY, CDR2 FYNNEI.

CDR3 residues: CASSPGGEAGNTIYF. In nucleotides, the CDR3 is TGTGCCAGCTCACCCGGAGGGGAAGCTGGAAACACCATATATTTT. This sequence joins TRBV18 and TRBJ1-3, with a tentative D call TRBD1 (5 bases). Trimming left V 3 bases short and J 2 bases short, with 11 bases between. Germline V gives CDR1 KGHSH, CDR2 LQKENI. This CDR3 is 15 amino acids long.

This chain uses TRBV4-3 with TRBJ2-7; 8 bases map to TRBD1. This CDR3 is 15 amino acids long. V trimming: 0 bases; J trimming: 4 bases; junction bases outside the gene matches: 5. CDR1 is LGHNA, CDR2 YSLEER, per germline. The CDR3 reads CASSQDRDRPYEQYF. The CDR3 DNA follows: TGCGCCAGCAGCCAAGACCGGGACAGGCCTTACGAGCAGTACTTC.

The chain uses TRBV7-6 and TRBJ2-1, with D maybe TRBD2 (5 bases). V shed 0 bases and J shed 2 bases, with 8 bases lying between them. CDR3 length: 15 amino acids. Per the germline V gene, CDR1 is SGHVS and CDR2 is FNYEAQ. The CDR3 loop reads CASSLASGTYNEQFF. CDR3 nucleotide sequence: TGTGCCAGCAGCTTAGCGAGCGGAACCTACAATGAGCAGTTCTTC. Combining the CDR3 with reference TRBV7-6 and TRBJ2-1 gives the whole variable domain GAGVSQSPRYKVTKRGQDVALRCDPISGHVSLYWYRQALGQGPEFLTYFNYEAQQDKSGLPNDRFSAERPEGSISTLTIQRTEQRDSAMYRCASSLASGTYNEQFFGPGTRLTVL.

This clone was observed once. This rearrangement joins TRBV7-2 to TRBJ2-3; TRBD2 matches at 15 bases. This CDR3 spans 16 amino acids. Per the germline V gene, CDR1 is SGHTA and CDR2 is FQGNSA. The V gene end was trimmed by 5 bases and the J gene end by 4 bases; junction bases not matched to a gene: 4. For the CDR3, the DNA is TGTGCCAGCAGCCTGGGACTAGCGGGGGGCCCAGATACGCAGTATTTT. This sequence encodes CASSLGLAGGPDTQYF.

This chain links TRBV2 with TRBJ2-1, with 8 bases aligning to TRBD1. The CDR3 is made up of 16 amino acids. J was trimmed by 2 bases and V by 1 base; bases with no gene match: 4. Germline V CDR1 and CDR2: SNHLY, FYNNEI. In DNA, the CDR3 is TGTGCCAGCAGTGAAGAGCGCAGGGGGCCCTACAATGAGCAGTTCTTC. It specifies CASSEERRGPYNEQFF.

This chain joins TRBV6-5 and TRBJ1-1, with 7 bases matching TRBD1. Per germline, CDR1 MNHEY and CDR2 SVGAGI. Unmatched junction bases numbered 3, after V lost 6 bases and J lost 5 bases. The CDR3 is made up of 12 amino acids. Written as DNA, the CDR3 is TGTGCCAGCAGCTGGACAGGTACTGAAGCTTTCTTT. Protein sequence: CASSWTGTEAFF.

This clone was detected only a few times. This chain's CDR3 is CASSFGTNYGYTF. CDR3 nucleotides: TGTGCCAGCAGCTTTGGGACAAACTATGGCTACACCTTC. The chain links TRBV5-4 to TRBJ1-2, with D perhaps matching TRBD1 (6 bases). Germline lookup yields CDR1 SGHNT and CDR2 YYREEE (reference sequence). The ends were cut back, 2 bases at V and 2 bases at J, with 7 bases in the middle. This CDR3 comprises 13 residues.

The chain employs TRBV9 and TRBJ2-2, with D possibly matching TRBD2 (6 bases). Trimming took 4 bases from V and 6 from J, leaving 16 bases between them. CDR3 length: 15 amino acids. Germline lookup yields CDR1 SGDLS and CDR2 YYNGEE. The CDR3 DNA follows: TGTGCCAGCAGCCCACGTCGCGGGGTGGCCGGGGAGCTGTTTTTT. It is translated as CASSPRRGVAGELFF. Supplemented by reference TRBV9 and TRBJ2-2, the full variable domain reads DSGVTQTPKHLITATGQRVTLRCSPRSGDLSVYWYQQSLDQGLQFLIQYYNGEERAKGNILERFSAQQFPDLHSELNLSSLELGDSALYFCASSPRRGVAGELFFGEGSRLTVL.